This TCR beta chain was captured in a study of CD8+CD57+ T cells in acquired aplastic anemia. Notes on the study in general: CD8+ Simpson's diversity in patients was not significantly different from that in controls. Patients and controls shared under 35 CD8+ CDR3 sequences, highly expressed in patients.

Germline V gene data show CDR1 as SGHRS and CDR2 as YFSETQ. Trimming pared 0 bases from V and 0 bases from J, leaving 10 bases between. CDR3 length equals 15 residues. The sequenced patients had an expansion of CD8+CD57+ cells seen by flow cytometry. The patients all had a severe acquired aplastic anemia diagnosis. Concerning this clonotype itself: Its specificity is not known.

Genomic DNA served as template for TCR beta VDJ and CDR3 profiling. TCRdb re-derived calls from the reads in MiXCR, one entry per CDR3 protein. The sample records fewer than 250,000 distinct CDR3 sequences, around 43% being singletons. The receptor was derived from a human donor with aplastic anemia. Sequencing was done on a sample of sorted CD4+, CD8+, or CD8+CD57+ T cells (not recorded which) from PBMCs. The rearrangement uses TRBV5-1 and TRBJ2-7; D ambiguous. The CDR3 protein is CASSLGHSDSYEQYF. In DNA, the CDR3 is TGCGCCAGCAGCTTGGGGCATTCGGACTCCTACGAGCAGTACTTC.